Each of the 15 T cell receptor beta chains below was sequenced from the same sample in a study of Tregs in tolerant kidney transplant recipients. TCRdb's table, derived via immunoSEQ multiplex PCR, lists solely in-frame clones and lacks some. The sample totals 9,000 to 13,000 clones. Related graft donors supplied nonmyeloablative bone marrow transplants, and mixed chimerism was transient. The specimen was CD8+ T cells from blood (PBMCs), collected 24 months after the transplant. The receptors were gathered from a human patient who received a combined kidney and bone marrow transplant. Some T cells may be the graft donor's.

About this clone itself: The read falls 3 residues short of the CDR3 end, and the missing part is taken from the germline J gene. The V call is TRBV14, the J call TRBJ2-3; 7 bases are shared with TRBD1. Per germline, CDR1 SGHDN and CDR2 FVKESK. V trimming: 3 bases; J trimming: 1 base; junction bases outside the gene matches: 4. The CDR3 covers 15 residues. CDR3 protein: CASSHRQGGTDTQYF. CDR3 bases read: TGTGCCAGCAGCCATCGGCAGGGGGGCACAGATACG.

Details on this clone: The read is 3 residues too short to cover the CDR3 end, so that end is filled in from the germline J gene. The chain combines TRBV20-1 with TRBJ2-2, with 12 bases aligning to TRBD2. V lost 1 base and J lost 2; bases outside the gene matches: 8. The CDR3 has 18 residues. Germline loops: CDR1 DFQATT, CDR2 SNEGSKA (reference sequence). This chain's CDR3 is CSARVLAGGPINTGELFF. The covered CDR3 bases are TGCAGTGCTAGAGTCCTAGCGGGAGGGCCTATAAACACCGGGGAG.

As regards this clone: The read halts 3 residues ahead of the CDR3 end, with the missing end drawn from the germline J gene. The chain recombines TRBV29-1 with TRBJ2-2; 13 bases map to TRBD2. Germline CDR1 is SQVTM and CDR2 is ANQGSEA. The CDR3 sequence is 14 residues long. V lost 6 bases and J lost 5; bases outside the gene matches: 3. The CDR3 bases that were read are TGCAGCGTCAGACTAGCGGGAGGTACCGGGGAG. This sequence encodes CSVRLAGGTGE. The CDR3 in full is CSVRLAGGTGELFF.

Points on this clone: The read ends 3 residues early relative to the CDR3; the germline J gene fills the gap. The V and J genes are TRBV12-3 or TRBV12-4 and TRBJ2-7; weak D call: TRBD1 (6 bases). V lost 7 bases and J lost 0, with 10 bases in between. The CDR3 is made up of 13 amino acids. The sequenced part of the CDR3 DNA is TGTGCCAGCACCCCGGACAGCTCCTACGAG. Amino acids: CASTPDSSYE. The full CDR3 sequence reads CASTPDSSYEQYF.

With regard to this clone: The read terminates 3 residues ahead of where the CDR3 ends, so the germline J gene completes it. The chain recombines TRBV7-9 with TRBJ1-2; 8 bases align to TRBD1. V lost 4 bases to trimming and J lost 6 bases; unmatched junction nucleotides: 4. The germline V gene encodes CDR1 SEHNR and CDR2 FQNEAQ (reference sequence). This CDR3 is built from 13 residues. CDR3 DNA, as far as it was read: TGTGCCAGCAGCTCGACAGGGGTGGATGGC. Residues: CASSSTGVDG. The whole CDR3 region reads CASSSTGVDGYTF.

With regard to this clone: The CDR3 end falls 3 residues outside the read, so it is completed with the germline J gene. V and J are TRBV20-1 and TRBJ1-3; weak D call: TRBD1 (6 bases). The germline V gene encodes CDR1 DFQATT and CDR2 SNEGSKA (reference sequence). The CDR3 totals 17 residues. V was cut by 0 bases and J by 0 bases, with 15 bases left in between. The CDR3 reads CSARDHQGHLSGNTIYF. The DNA read from the CDR3 is TGCAGTGCTAGAGACCATCAGGGACACCTCTCTGGAAACACC.

Remarks on this clone: The CDR3 end falls 3 residues outside the read, so it is completed with the germline J gene. This chain uses TRBV6-2 or TRBV6-3 with TRBJ2-2; a possible D gene is TRBD1 (6 bases). This CDR3 spans 14 amino acids. V was trimmed by 5 bases and J by 4 bases, leaving 11 bases between them. Germline-derived CDR1 and CDR2 are MNHEY and SVGEGT. The CDR3 reads CASSQWDITGELFF. The CDR3 DNA, read in part, is TGTGCCAGCAGTCAGTGGGACATCACCGGGGAG.

Comment on this clone: The read is 3 residues too short to cover the CDR3 end, so that end is filled in from the germline J gene. This rearrangement joins TRBV7-9 to TRBJ1-1; TRBD1 is a possible D gene (5 bases). CDR3 length equals 14 residues. Germline loops: CDR1 SEHNR, CDR2 FQNEAQ (reference sequence). Trimming stripped 1 base from V and 0 bases from J, with 6 bases between. The CDR3 protein is CASSLEGLNTEAFF. The part of the CDR3 DNA that was read is TGTGCCAGCAGCTTAGAGGGGTTGAACACTGAA.

Notes on this clone: Read data end 3 residues before the CDR3 end; the end is taken from the germline J gene. This chain connects TRBV19 to TRBJ2-1; possible D gene TRBD2, 6 bases. This CDR3 region has 13 residues. Looked up from germline, CDR1 is LNHDA and CDR2 is SQIVND (reference sequence). V lost 8 bases and J 5 bases, leaving 13 bases between the germline ends. CDR3 DNA (partial): TGTGCCAGTTTGAGCGGGCTGAACAATGAG. Residues: CASLSGLNNE. The whole CDR3 protein is CASLSGLNNEQFF.

Comment on this clone: The read comes to an end 3 residues before the CDR3 does, leaving the germline J gene to fill in the end. This chain uses TRBV19 with TRBJ2-1, with TRBD2 as a possible D gene (6 bases). The CDR3 spans 14 residues. Looked up from germline, CDR1 is LNHDA and CDR2 is SQIVND (reference sequence). The V gene lost 5 bases and the J gene lost 8 bases, with 16 bases spanning the gap. The CDR3 bases that were read are TGTGCCAGTAGTTCCAACTTTGGAGGGTATGAG. Translation: CASSSNFGGYE. The complete CDR3 protein is CASSSNFGGYEQFF.

Remarks on this clone: The DNA ends 3 residues before the CDR3 does, and the rest of the CDR3 is filled in from the germline J gene. The V gene is TRBV7-9, the J gene TRBJ1-5; D possibly corresponds to TRBD1 (6 bases). CDR1 and CDR2 (germline): SEHNR, FQNEAQ (reference sequence). The CDR3 is 14 amino acids. The V gene lost 6 bases and the J gene lost 2 bases, with 11 bases spanning the gap. The sequenced part of the CDR3 DNA is TGTGCCAGCAGTACAGGGTTTGGCAATCAGCCC. This codes for CASSTGFGNQP. Given in full, the CDR3 is CASSTGFGNQPQHF.

As for this clone: The read falls 3 residues short of the CDR3 end, and the missing part is taken from the germline J gene. The chain combines TRBV11-3 with TRBJ2-2; 9 bases map to TRBD2. The CDR3 has 13 amino acids. Germline V gene data show CDR1 as SGHNT and CDR2 as YENEEA. V lost 8 bases to trimming and J lost 5 bases; unmatched junction nucleotides: 3. The CDR3 DNA, read in part, is TGTGCCAGCGAGACTAGCGGAACCGGGGAG. This sequence encodes CASETSGTGE. The entire CDR3 is CASETSGTGELFF.

Points on this clone: The read ends 3 residues shy of where the CDR3 ends; the end is completed using the germline J gene. V usage is TRBV18 and J usage is TRBJ2-2; 9 nucleotides match TRBD2. Germline values: CDR1 KGHSH, CDR2 LQKENI. The junction had 7 bases not matched to a gene; V was cut back by 2 bases and J by 0 bases. The CDR3 is 18 amino acids. The CDR3 here is CASSPGPAGGSNTGELFF. CDR3 DNA (partial): TGTGCCAGCTCACCAGGTCCAGCGGGAGGCTCGAACACCGGGGAG.

To note about this clone: The read ends 3 residues shy of where the CDR3 ends; the end is completed using the germline J gene. This chain joins TRBV18 and TRBJ2-3; the match to TRBD1 covers 7 bases. In germline, CDR1 is KGHSH, CDR2 LQKENI. The CDR3 totals 16 residues. After removal of 2 bases from V and 0 bases from J, the junction contained 5 bases not matched to a gene. Incomplete CDR3 DNA: TGTGCCAGCTCACCAACAGGGGTGACAAGCACAGATACG. It translates to CASSPTGVTSTDT. In full, the CDR3 is CASSPTGVTSTDTQYF.

In the case of this clone: The CDR3 extends 3 residues past the end of the read, so its final part is completed from the germline J gene. The rearrangement uses TRBV7-2 and TRBJ1-5, with a possible D match to TRBD1 (5 bases). Germline loops: CDR1 SGHTA, CDR2 FQGNSA. The V and J ends lost 1 base and 2 bases respectively, with 9 bases between them. This CDR3 contains 15 residues. The DNA read from the CDR3 is TGTGCCAGCAGCTTAGGGGGAGGGGGCAATCAGCCC. It specifies CASSLGGGGNQP. The full CDR3 is CASSLGGGGNQPQHF.